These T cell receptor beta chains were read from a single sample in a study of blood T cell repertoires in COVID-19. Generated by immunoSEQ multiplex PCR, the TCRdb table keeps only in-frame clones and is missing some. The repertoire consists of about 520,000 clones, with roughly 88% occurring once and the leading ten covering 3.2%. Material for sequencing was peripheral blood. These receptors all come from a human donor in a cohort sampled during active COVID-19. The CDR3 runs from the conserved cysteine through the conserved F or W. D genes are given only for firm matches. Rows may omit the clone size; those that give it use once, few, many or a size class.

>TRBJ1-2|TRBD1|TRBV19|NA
TGTGCCAGTAGTCCCCAGACAGGGGCGGACTATGGCTACACCTTC
CASSPQTGADYGYTF
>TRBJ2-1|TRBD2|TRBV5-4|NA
TGTGCCAGCAGCCGGCAGGGGCGGGAGGGGAGGAATGAGCAGTTCTTC
CASSRQGREGRNEQFF
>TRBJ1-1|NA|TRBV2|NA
TGTGCCAGCATAGAGGGGGAAGTAATGAACACTGAAGCTTTCTTT
CASIEGEVMNTEAFF
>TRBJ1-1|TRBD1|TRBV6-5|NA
TGTGCCAGCAACATGGACAGGGGGCCGGGAACTGAAGCTTTCTTT
CASNMDRGPGTEAFF
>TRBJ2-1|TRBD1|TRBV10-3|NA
TGTGCCATCAGTGAGTCGGGCCCGGGACAGTACAATGAGCAGTTCTTC
CAISESGPGQYNEQFF
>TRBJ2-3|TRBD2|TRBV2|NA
TGTGCCAGCAGTGAAGCTCCGAGCGGGAGTGGCACAGATACGCAGTATTTT
CASSEAPSGSGTDTQYF
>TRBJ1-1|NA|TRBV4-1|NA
TGCGCCAGCAGCTCTCCCTTCACACAGTCTGAAGCTTTCTTT
CASSSPFTQSEAFF
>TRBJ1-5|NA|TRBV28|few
TGTGCCAGCAGTCCCAGGGCTCAGCCCCAGCATTTT
CASSPRAQPQHF
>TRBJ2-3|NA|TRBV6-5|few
TGTGCCAGCAGTCCGGGGAGCACAGATACGCAGTATTTT
CASSPGSTDTQYF
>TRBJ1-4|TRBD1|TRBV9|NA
TGTGCCAGCAGCTCCTCCGGGACAGCTGATGAAAAACTGTTTTTT
CASSSSGTADEKLFF
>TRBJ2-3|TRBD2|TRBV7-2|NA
TGTGCCAGCAGCTTAGTGGCACGGGAGGGGAATACGCAGTATTTT
CASSLVAREGNTQYF
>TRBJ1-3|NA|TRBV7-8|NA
TGTGCCAGCAGCTCCGGGGGGGGATGGGGTGGAAACACCATATATTTT
CASSSGGGWGGNTIYF
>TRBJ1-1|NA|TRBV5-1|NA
TGCGCCAGCAGCTTGTATCCAGAAATGAACACTGAAGCTTTCTTT
CASSLYPEMNTEAFF
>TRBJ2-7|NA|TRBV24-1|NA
TGTGCCACCAGTGACTCGTCCTCCCTCTGGGCTCCGAGAACCTACGAGCAGTACTTC
CATSDSSSLWAPRTYEQYF
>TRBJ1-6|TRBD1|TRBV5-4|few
TGTGCCAGCAGCCCCCGGCAGGGGGCAGGATTTTATAATTCACCCCTCCACTTT
CASSPRQGAGFYNSPLHF
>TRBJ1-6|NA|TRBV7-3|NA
TGTGCCAGCAGCCTCCAGGGGAGAGATAATTCACCCCTCCACTTT
CASSLQGRDNSPLHF
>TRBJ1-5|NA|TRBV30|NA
TGTGCCTGGAGTATAGGAGGAGATCAGCCCCAGCATTTT
CAWSIGGDQPQHF
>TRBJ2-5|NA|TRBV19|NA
TGTGCCAGTAGTATCCTCGGGAGTCAGGGGACCCAGTACTTC
CASSILGSQGTQYF
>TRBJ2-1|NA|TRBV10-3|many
TGTGCCATCACCGAGGGACAGGGGTCACGAGGGCGGGAGGGCCCCGAGCAGTTCTTC
CAITEGQGSRGREGPEQFF
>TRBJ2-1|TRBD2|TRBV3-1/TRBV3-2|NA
TGTGCCAGCAGCCACACTAGCGGATACAATGAGCAGTTCTTC
CASSHTSGYNEQFF
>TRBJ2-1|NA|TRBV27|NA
TGTGCCAGCAGTACAGGCTCCTACAATGAGCAGTTCTTC
CASSTGSYNEQFF
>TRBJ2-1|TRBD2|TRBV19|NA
TGTGCCAGTAGTATTGGGAGCGCGGGAGGGCCGTCTAATGAGCAGTTCTTC
CASSIGSAGGPSNEQFF
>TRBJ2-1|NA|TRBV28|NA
TGTGCCAGCAGTTTCAACAGCGGGTTCTACAATGAGCAGTTCTTC
CASSFNSGFYNEQFF
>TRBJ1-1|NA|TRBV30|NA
TGTGCCTGGGGAGGGGGGGGTAACACTGAAGCTTTCTTT
CAWGGGGNTEAFF
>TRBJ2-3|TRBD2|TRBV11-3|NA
TGTGCCAGCAGCGGGGGCGTAGCGGGAGCAAATACGCAGTATTTT
CASSGGVAGANTQYF
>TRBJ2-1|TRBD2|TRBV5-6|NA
TGTGCCAGCACCAAGACTAGCGGGCCTTACAATGAGCAGTTCTTC
CASTKTSGPYNEQFF
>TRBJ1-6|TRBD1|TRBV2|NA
TGTGCCAGCAGTGGGGGACAGGGGAATTCACCCCTCCACTTT
CASSGGQGNSPLHF
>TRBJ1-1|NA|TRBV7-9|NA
TGTGCCAGCAGCTTGAGGGAGAAGGCTGAAGCTTTCTTT
CASSLREKAEAFF
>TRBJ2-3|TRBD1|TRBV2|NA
TGTGCCAGCAGTAAAAGGGGGCGCACAGATACGCAGTATTTT
CASSKRGRTDTQYF
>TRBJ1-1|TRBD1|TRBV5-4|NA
TGTGCCAGCAGCTCCGGCAGGGGGCTGAACACTGAAGCTTTCTTT
CASSSGRGLNTEAFF
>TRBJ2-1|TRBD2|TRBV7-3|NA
TGTGCCAGCAGCTTTCTTCCAGCGGGAGTCGGGAGATACAATGAGCAGTTCTTC
CASSFLPAGVGRYNEQFF
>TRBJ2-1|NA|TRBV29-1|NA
TGCAGCGTCGCAGGACAAGCCCTTAACTCCTACAATGAGCAGTTCTTC
CSVAGQALNSYNEQFF
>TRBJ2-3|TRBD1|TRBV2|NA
TGTGCCAGCAGTTTAGGGGGCGGGACAGATACGCAGTATTTT
CASSLGGGTDTQYF
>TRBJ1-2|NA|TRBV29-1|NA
TGCAGCGTGTCGGACAGAATCAACTATGGCTACACCTTC
CSVSDRINYGYTF
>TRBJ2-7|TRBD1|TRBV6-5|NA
TGTGCCAGCAGTCGCCACGGACAGGAAGGGGAGCAGTACTTC
CASSRHGQEGEQYF
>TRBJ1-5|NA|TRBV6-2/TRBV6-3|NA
TGTGCCAGCAGTTATGAGGGTTTGGGCAATCAGCCCCAGCATTTT
CASSYEGLGNQPQHF
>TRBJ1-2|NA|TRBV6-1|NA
TGTGCCAGCAGTGAAGAAATAGAGCACTATGGCTACACCTTC
CASSEEIEHYGYTF
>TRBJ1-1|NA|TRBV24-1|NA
TGTGCCACCAGTGATTTGATCGAGATTGACACTGAAGCTTTCTTT
CATSDLIEIDTEAFF
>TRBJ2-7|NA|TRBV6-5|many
TGTGCCAGCAGGGACCCGGGGGGCACAAACGAGCAGTACTTC
CASRDPGGTNEQYF
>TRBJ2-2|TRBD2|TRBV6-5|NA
TGTGCCAGCGGGGCTAGCGGAAGCAACACCGGGGAGCTGTTTTTT
CASGASGSNTGELFF
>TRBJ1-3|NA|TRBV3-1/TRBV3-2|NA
TGTGCCAGCAGCCAAGGGGTTGTCAGGGCCTCTGGAAACACCATATATTTT
CASSQGVVRASGNTIYF
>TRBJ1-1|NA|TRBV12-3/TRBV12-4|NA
TGTGCCAGCAGTTTTGCGAGCACTGAAGCTTTCTTT
CASSFASTEAFF
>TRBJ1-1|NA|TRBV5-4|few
TGTGCCAGCAGCCAAAGAGGCCGTGGTGAAGCTTTCTTT
CASSQRGRGEAFF
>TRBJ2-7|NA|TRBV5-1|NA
TGCGCCAGCAGCTTGGAGCCTACAGGGCTCCTAAACGAGCAGTACTTC
CASSLEPTGLLNEQYF
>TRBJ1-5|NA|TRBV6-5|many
TGTGCCCCTGAGGGATTTGGCAATCAGCCCCAGCATTTT
CAPEGFGNQPQHF
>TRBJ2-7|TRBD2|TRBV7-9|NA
TGTGCCAGCAGCCCCTGGACTAGCGGGAGTAACGAGCAGTACTTC
CASSPWTSGSNEQYF
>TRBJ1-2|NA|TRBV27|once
TGTGCCAGCAGCAACCTAGCGGGCGGGAGGTTAAACTATGGCTACACCTTC
CASSNLAGGRLNYGYTF